The rows below give T cell receptor beta chains drawn from one sample of a study of control samples from healthy donors and cancer patients. Profiled with immunoSEQ multiplex PCR; TCRdb holds only in-frame clones, not every one. The sample shows tens of thousands of clones, approximately 92% of them seen only once. The sequencing input was PBMCs. These receptors were obtained from a young man with colorectal cancer. Each CDR3 is given with its conserved first and last residue. A D gene is named only where the DNA matches it firmly. A clone size is listed for some rows: how often the clone was seen (once, few, many), or a class if it is expanded.

CDR3 protein	CDR3 DNA	clone size	D gene	V gene	J gene
CASSLRGAVQFF	TGTGCCAGCAGCTTACGCGGGGCAGTGCAGTTCTTC	once	.	TRBV7-9	TRBJ2-1
CASRYGTGVNTEAFF	TGTGCCAGCAGATACGGGACAGGCGTGAACACTGAAGCTTTCTTT	.	TRBD1	TRBV5-4	TRBJ1-1
CASSPTGYGYTF	TGTGCCAGCAGCCCGACAGGGTATGGCTACACCTTC	.	TRBD1	TRBV9	TRBJ1-2
CASSLAGNYNEQFF	TGTGCCAGCAGCTTAGCGGGGAACTACAATGAGCAGTTCTTC	.	.	TRBV11-2	TRBJ2-1
CASSYGTPPATGELFF	TGTGCCAGCAGTTACGGGACTCCGCCAGCCACCGGGGAGCTGTTTTTT	.	.	TRBV7-8	TRBJ2-2
CASSSSGLAGDTQYF	TGTGCCAGCAGCTCCTCGGGACTAGCGGGGGATACGCAGTATTTT	.	TRBD2	TRBV6-2/TRBV6-3	TRBJ2-3
CASSRDGAGYTF	TGTGCCAGCAGCCGGGACGGAGCTGGCTACACCTTC	.	.	TRBV3-1/TRBV3-2	TRBJ1-2
CASRPTGTQRQPQHF	TGTGCCAGCAGGCCAACCGGGACACAGAGGCAGCCCCAGCATTTT	.	.	TRBV6-5	TRBJ1-5
CASSFGGPATGELFF	TGCGCCAGCAGCTTTGGGGGGCCGGCCACCGGGGAGCTGTTTTTT	.	.	TRBV5-1	TRBJ2-2
CASSQGRSSGNTQYF	TGTGCCAGCAGCCAGGGCCGCTCGTCGGGAAATACGCAGTATTTT	.	.	TRBV11-3	TRBJ2-3
CASSQDRGHTEAFF	TGTGCCAGCAGCCAAGACCGGGGGCACACTGAAGCTTTCTTT	once	.	TRBV4-2	TRBJ1-1
CASSQDQVWSYNSPLHF	TGTGCCAGCAGCCAAGATCAGGTGTGGTCCTATAATTCACCCCTCCACTTT	.	.	TRBV14	TRBJ1-6
CASTGKALEAFF	TGTGCCAGCACCGGAAAGGCCCTTGAAGCTTTCTTT	.	.	TRBV6-5	TRBJ1-1
CASSLGQGASEKLFF	TGTGCCAGCAGCTTGGGACAGGGGGCGAGTGAAAAACTGTTTTTT	.	TRBD1	TRBV7-9	TRBJ1-4
CSVEVAPGAYGYTF	TGCAGCGTTGAGGTGGCCCCTGGAGCCTATGGCTACACCTTC	.	.	TRBV29-1	TRBJ1-2
CASSLGPAGTQYF	TGTGCCAGCAGCCTAGGCCCCGCGGGTACGCAGTATTTT	.	.	TRBV27	TRBJ2-3
CASSPGTGVPGELFF	TGTGCCAGCAGCCCCGGGACAGGGGTCCCCGGGGAGCTGTTTTTT	.	TRBD1	TRBV14	TRBJ2-2
CASSVRGTGSNQPQHF	TGTGCCAGCAGTGTCCGAGGGACAGGGAGTAATCAGCCCCAGCATTTT	.	TRBD1	TRBV6-1	TRBJ1-5
CASSRRGGNEKLFF	TGTGCCAGTAGTAGGCGCGGTGGTAATGAAAAACTGTTTTTT	.	.	TRBV19	TRBJ1-4
CASSIWQGAVKNIQYF	TGTGCCAGTAGTATATGGCAGGGGGCCGTCAAAAACATTCAGTACTTC	.	TRBD1	TRBV19	TRBJ2-4
CASSMGSGSGSGETQYF	TGTGCCAGTAGTATGGGGTCGGGTAGCGGGTCTGGGGAGACCCAGTACTTC	.	TRBD2	TRBV19	TRBJ2-5
CASSLLSSGKTEAFF	TGTGCCAGCAGTTTATTGTCCTCAGGGAAAACTGAAGCTTTCTTT	.	.	TRBV28	TRBJ1-1
CATSSALSNQPQHF	TGTGCCACCTCGTCGGCCTTGAGCAATCAGCCCCAGCATTTT	.	.	TRBV25-1	TRBJ1-5
CASSVENYGYTF	TGTGCCAGCAGTGTTGAAAACTATGGCTACACCTTC	.	.	TRBV2	TRBJ1-2
CASSQGLLNEQFF	TGTGCCAGCAGTCAGGGCCTACTTAATGAGCAGTTCTTC	.	.	TRBV7-2	TRBJ2-1